This T cell receptor (beta chain) came from a study of identical twins. V lost 0 bases, J lost 2 bases, and 8 bases lay in between. Looked up from germline, CDR1 is SEHNR and CDR2 is FQNEAQ (reference sequence). The CDR3 runs to 14 residues. MiXCR, run by TCRdb on the 5' RACE reads, gives a single entry per CDR3 protein. The table lists approximately 260,000 distinct CDR3 sequences, about 8.3% of them singletons, with over 2.5% in the top ten. Study conclusions and caveats: Analyses of zero insertions could be partly confounded by invariant MAIT and iNKT cells.

All of the donors were Caucasians in good health. As to this clonotype: Its antigen remains unidentified.

These records were also assigned to another study, of yellow fever vaccine responses in identical twins. That study adds: Reported findings indicate that twins' vaccine T cell responses seemed partially convergent, partially personalized.

J is TRBJ2-7 and V is TRBV7-9, with D unresolved. This receptor was obtained from a young woman in good health. Sequenced sample: CD8+ T cells sorted from blood. The CDR3 coding sequence is TGTGCCAGCAGCTTAGCGGGATCCGCCTACGAGCAGTACTTC. Its protein is CASSLAGSAYEQYF.